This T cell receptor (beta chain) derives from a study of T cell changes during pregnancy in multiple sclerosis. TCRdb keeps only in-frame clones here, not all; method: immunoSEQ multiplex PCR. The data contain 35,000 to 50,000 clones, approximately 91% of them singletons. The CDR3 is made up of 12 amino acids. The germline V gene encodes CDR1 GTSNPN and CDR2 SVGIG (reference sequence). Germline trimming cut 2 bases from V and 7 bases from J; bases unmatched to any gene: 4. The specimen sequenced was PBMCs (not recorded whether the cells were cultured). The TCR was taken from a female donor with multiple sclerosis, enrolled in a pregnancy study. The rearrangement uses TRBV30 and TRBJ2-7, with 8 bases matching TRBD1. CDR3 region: CAWSLRGQEQYF. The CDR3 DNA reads TGTGCCTGGAGTCTCAGGGGGCAAGAGCAGTACTTC. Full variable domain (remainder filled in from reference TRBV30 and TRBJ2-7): SQTIHQWPATLVQPVGSPLSLECTVEGTSNPNLYWYRQAAGRGLQLLFYSVGIGQISSEVPQNLSASRPQDRQFILSSKKLLLSDSGFYLCAWSLRGQEQYFGPGTRLTVT.